The source of this T cell receptor beta chain is a study of shared clonotypes between healthy human individuals. Study context: Each donor contributed plates that comprised three CD4 naive, three CD4 memory, two CD8 naive and one CD8 memory.

The V gene's germline CDR1 is MDHEN and CDR2 SYDVKM. This CDR3 has 15 amino acids. The V end lost 4 bases, the J end lost 3 bases, and 13 bases lay between the germline ends. Per the original methods: ImmunoSEQ output lacked quality scores and full-length reads, limiting matched filtering. Measured with immunoSEQ multiplex PCR; TCRdb has only the in-frame clones, and not every one. From that table come the V and J calls and clone size; the DNA was used to work out D and trimming. The table shows approximately 1,000,000 clones, with around 82% occurring only once. The source material was memory CD4+ T cells from PBMCs. Subset denoted: CD45RA-negative fraction. The origin of this receptor is a young man in good health. Some clones in this sample may be carry-over from other donors' samples. The rearrangement uses TRBV28 and TRBJ2-1; D is ambiguous. The DNA of the CDR3 is TGTGCCAGCAGTTACCCCGCGCTAGTCTACAATGAGCAGTTCTTC. Amino acids: CASSYPALVYNEQFF.